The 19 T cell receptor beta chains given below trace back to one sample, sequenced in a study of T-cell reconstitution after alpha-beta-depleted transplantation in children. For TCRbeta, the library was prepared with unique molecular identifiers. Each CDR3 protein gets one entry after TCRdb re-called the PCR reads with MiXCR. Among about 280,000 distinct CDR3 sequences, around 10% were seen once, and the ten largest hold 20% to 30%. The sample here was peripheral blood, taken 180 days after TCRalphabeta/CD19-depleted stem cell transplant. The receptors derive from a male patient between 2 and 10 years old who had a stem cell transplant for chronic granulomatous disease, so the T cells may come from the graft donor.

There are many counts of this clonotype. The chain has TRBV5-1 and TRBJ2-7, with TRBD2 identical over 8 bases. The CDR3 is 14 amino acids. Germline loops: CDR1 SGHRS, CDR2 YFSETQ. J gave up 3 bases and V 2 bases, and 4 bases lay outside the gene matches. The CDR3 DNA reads TGCGCCAGCAGCTTAACCGGGAGGGTCTACGAGCAGTACTTC. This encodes CASSLTGRVYEQYF.

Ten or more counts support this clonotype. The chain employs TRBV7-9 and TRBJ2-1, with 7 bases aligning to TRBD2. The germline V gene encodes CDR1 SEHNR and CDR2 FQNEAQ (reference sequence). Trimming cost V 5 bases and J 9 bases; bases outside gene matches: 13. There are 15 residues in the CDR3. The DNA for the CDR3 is TGTGCCAGCAGCCTCGGGACGGGAGGTTTTAGTGAGCAGTTCTTC. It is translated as CASSLGTGGFSEQFF.

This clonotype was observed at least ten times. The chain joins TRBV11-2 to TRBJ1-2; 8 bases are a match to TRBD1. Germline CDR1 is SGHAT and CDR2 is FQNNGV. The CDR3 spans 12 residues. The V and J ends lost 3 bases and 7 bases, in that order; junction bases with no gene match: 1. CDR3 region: CASSLDRVGYTF. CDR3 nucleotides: TGTGCCAGCAGCTTGGACAGGGTTGGCTACACCTTC.

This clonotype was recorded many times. The CDR3 bases are TGTGCCAGCAGTTCCCCGGGACAGGGTATTTACGAGCAGTACTTC. Translated: CASSSPGQGIYEQYF. This rearrangement joins TRBV6-5 to TRBJ2-7, with 9 bases matching TRBD1. Germline V gene lookup returns CDR1 MNHEY and CDR2 SVGAGI. After removal of 4 bases from V and 4 bases from J, the junction contained 8 bases not matched to a gene. The length of the CDR3 is 15 residues.

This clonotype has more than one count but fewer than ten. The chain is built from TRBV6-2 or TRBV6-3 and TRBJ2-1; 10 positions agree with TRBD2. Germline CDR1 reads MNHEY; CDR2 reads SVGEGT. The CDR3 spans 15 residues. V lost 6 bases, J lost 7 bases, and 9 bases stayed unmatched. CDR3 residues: CASSRAGGLVNEQFF. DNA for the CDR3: TGTGCCAGCAGCCGAGCGGGGGGGCTGGTTAATGAGCAGTTCTTC.

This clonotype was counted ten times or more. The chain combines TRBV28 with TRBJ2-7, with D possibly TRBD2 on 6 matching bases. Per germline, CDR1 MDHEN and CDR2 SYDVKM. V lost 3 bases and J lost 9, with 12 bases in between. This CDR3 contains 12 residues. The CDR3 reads CASSFDWRGQYF. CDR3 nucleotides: TGTGCCAGCAGTTTTGACTGGCGGGGGCAGTACTTC.

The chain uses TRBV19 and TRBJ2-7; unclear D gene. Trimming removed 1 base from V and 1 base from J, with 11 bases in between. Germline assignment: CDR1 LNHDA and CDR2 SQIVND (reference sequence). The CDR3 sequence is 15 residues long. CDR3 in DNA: TGTGCCAGTAGTATAGCAATGGCAGGATCCTACGAGCAGTACTTC. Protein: CASSIAMAGSYEQYF.

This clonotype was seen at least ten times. CDR3 amino acids: CASSPRTSHHYSYEQYF. CDR3 sequence (DNA): TGTGCCAGCAGTCCGCGGACTAGCCACCATTACTCCTACGAGCAGTACTTC. J is TRBJ2-7 and V is TRBV27, with 8 nucleotides matching TRBD2. The CDR3 spans 17 residues. In germline, CDR1 is MNHEY, CDR2 SMNVEV (reference sequence). The trim removed 5 bases at V and 0 bases at J, leaving 12 bases unmatched.

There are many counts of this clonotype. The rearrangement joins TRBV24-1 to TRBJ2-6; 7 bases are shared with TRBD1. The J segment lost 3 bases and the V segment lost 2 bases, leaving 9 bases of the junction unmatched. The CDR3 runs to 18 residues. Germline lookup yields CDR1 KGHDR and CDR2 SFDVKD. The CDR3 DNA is TGTGCCACCAGTGATTATGGCAGGGGGACGCTTGGGGCCAACGTCCTGACTTTC. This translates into CATSDYGRGTLGANVLTF.

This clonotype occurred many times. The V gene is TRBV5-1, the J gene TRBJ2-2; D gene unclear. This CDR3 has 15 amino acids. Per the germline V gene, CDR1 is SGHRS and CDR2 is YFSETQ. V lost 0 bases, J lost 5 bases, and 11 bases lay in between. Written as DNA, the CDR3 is TGCGCCAGCAGCTTGGCCCTCATCGGTACCGGGGAGCTGTTTTTT. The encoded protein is CASSLALIGTGELFF.

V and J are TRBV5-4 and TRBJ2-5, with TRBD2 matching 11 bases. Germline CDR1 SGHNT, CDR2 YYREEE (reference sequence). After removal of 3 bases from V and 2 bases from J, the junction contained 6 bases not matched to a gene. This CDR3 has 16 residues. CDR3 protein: CASSSGLAEIQETQYF. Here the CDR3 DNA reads TGTGCCAGCAGCTCGGGACTAGCGGAAATACAAGAGACCCAGTACTTC.

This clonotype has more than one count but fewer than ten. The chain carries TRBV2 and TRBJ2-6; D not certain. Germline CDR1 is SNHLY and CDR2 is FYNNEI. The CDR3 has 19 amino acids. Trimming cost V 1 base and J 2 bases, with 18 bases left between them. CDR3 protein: CASSEETTMSITGANVLTF. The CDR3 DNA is TGTGCCAGCAGTGAAGAAACAACCATGAGTATCACTGGGGCCAACGTCCTGACTTTC.

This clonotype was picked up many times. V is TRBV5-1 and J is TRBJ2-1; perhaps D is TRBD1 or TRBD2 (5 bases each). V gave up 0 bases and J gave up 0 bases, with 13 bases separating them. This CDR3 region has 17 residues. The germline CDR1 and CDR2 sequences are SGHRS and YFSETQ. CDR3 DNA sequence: TGCGCCAGCAGCTTGGGGGACGGATATAGCTCCTACAATGAGCAGTTCTTC. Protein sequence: CASSLGDGYSSYNEQFF.

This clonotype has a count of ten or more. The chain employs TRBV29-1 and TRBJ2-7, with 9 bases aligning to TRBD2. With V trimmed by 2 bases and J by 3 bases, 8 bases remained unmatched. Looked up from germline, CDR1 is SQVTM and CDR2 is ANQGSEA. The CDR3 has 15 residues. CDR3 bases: TGCAGCGTTGAATTACTAGCGGGCTCAGACTACGAGCAGTACTTC. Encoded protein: CSVELLAGSDYEQYF.

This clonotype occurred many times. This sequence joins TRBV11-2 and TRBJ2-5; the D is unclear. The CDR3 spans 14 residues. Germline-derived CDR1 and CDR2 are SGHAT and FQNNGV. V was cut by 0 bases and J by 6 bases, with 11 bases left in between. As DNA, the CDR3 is TGTGCCAGCAGCTTAGACAGCCTCTGGAAGACCCAGTACTTC. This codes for CASSLDSLWKTQYF. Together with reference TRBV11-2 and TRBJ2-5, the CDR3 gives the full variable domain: EAGVAQSPRYKIIEKRQSVAFWCNPISGHATLYWYQQILGQGPKLLIQFQNNGVVDDSQLPKDRFSAERLKGVDSTLKIQPAKLEDSAVYLCASSLDSLWKTQYFGPGTRLLVL.

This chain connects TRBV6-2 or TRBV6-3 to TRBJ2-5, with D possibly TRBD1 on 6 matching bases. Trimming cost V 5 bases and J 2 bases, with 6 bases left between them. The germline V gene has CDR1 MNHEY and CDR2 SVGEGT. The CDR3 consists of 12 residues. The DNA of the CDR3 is TGTGCCAGCAGTCAGGGGCAAGAGACCCAGTACTTC. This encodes CASSQGQETQYF.

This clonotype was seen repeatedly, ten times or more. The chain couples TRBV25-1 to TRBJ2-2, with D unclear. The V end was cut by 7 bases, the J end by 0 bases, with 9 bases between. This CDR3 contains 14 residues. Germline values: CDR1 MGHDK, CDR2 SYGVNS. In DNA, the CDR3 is TGTGCCAGCACTGTAGGCCCGAACACCGGGGAGCTGTTTTTT. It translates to CASTVGPNTGELFF.

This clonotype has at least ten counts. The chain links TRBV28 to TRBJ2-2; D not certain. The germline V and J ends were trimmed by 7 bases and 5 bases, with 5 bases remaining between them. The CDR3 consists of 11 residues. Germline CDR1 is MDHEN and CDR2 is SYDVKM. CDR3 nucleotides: TGTGCCAGCAAGACGACCGGGGAGCTGTTTTTT. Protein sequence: CASKTTGELFF.

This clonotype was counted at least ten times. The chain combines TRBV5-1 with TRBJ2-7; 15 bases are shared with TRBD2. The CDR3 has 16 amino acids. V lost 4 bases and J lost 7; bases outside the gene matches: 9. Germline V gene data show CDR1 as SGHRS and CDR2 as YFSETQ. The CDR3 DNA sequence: TGCGCCAGCAGCATTGACGGACTAGCGGGAGGGAATGAGCAGTACTTC. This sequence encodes CASSIDGLAGGNEQYF.